This T cell receptor (beta chain) was sequenced for a study of shared clonotypes between healthy human individuals. Positive CCR7 selection of CD45RO-negative cells yielded the naive CD8 cells, and terminally differentiated effector memory CD45RA+ cells were excluded. The donor population consisted of healthy HIV-negative adults with no recent acute infections or vaccinations. Caucasian adults living in Nashville, Tennessee, provided all samples. Clones were sequenced by immunoSEQ multiplex PCR, and TCRdb holds only the in-frame ones, with some missing. The sample has about 1,800,000 clones; about 95% are singletons. General observations from the study: The study's rarefaction showed incomplete sorted-subset sequencing despite large depth.

The germline CDR1 and CDR2 sequences are MNHEY and SMNVEV (reference sequence). CDR3 length: 15 residues. V lost 6 bases and J lost 6, with 18 bases in between. About this clone itself: What it recognizes is unknown.

Sequenced material: naive CD8+ T cells sorted from blood. The receptor comes from a man younger than 35 in good health. The chain employs TRBV27 and TRBJ2-1; D is ambiguous. The CDR3 nucleotides read TGTGCCAGCAGACCACCACCAGCCGCCTCCAATGAGCAGTTCTTC. Protein: CASRPPPAASNEQFF.